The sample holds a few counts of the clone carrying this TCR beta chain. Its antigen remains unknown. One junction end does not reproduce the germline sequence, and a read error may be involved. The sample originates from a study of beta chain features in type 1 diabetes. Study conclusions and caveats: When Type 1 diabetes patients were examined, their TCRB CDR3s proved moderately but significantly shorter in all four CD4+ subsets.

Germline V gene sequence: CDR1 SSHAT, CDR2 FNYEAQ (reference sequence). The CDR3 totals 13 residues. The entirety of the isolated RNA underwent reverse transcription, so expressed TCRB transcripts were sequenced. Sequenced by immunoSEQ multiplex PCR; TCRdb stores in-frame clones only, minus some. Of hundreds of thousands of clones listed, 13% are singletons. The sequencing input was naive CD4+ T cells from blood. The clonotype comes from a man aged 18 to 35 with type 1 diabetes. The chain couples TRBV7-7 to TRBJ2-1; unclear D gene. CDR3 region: CASSLVLGGEQFF. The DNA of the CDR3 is TGTGCTAGCAGCTTAGTTTTGGGCGGTGAGCAGTTCTTC.